This T cell receptor (beta chain) came from a study of blood T cell repertoires in COVID-19 (TCRdb year 2020). About the study as a whole: Samples from collaborators originated in the United States, Italy and Spain and spanned both the acute and convalescent phases of COVID-19. The prospective study material was composed of cDNA or gDNA derived from T cells, B-cell-depleted T cells, or PBMCs. Subjects who had been exposed to COVID-19, were actively infected with it, or had recovered from it provided the deeply sampled blood TCRbeta repertoires that made up the dataset. The repertoires were made available in a free public database intended to serve as a resource for research on the immune response to SARS-CoV-2. The samples were drawn from the first 160 participants of the ongoing ImmuneRACE study and from over a thousand subjects provided by 6 global collaborators. Sample metadata almost always included a de-identified subject ID, COVID-19 status, age in years and sex. Where HLA class I and class II types were available, the types were taken from metadata supplied by the sample provider, not from assay-based typing.

A remark on this clone: Its cognate antigen has yet to be identified. No much larger clonotype is one base removed from it; base qualities were not supplied.

The investigation overall reported the following: The quantity of clinical and demographic metadata differed by source and by participant and was supplied without curation.

Each collaborating institution followed its own protocols to collect whole blood in K2EDTA tubes. Collaborator samples were shipped for TCRbeta analysis as frozen whole blood, isolated PBMCs, or DNA extracted from either sample type. The immunoSEQ Assay, a bias-controlled multiplex PCR, was used to amplify TCRbeta CDR3 regions from genomic DNA. From the authors' description of their analysis: The number of nucleated cells in each sample was estimated by amplification of reference gene primers within the assay. To quantify the absolute abundance of each unique TCRbeta CDR3 rearrangement, sequence reads were collapsed and filtered. For each sample, productive Simpson clonality was calculated as the square root of Simpson's diversity index across productive rearrangements. Not all clones reach the TCRdb copy of this immuneACCESS table, which keeps in-frame sequences only. Checked studies attribute under half of the gap to unresolved V genes and leave the rest unexplained. The V and J calls and clone size were taken over from that table, and D and trimming were inferred from the DNA. In all, the sample holds over 300,000 clones, and about 90% of those were seen once. The ten most abundant clones make up 6.5% to 7% of the sample.

The clonotype was recovered from a man between 18 and 29 years old with active or convalescent COVID-19. Material: peripheral blood.

The CDR3 here reads CASSYFRGSMNTEAFF. The sequenced DNA is TGTGCCAGCAGTTACTTCCGGGGGTCCATGAACACTGAAGCTTTCTTT. The V and J segments used are TRBV6-5 and TRBJ1-1; perhaps TRBD1 is the D gene, with 5 bases matching. The CDR3 numbers 16 residues from cysteine through phenylalanine. Only the CDR3 portion is preserved as DNA: 48 bases, with reading frame beginning at the first base. According to the germline V gene, CDR1 reads MNHEY and CDR2 reads SVGAGI. The junction shows trimming of 1 base on V and 0 bases on J, plus 12 bases between the germline ends.